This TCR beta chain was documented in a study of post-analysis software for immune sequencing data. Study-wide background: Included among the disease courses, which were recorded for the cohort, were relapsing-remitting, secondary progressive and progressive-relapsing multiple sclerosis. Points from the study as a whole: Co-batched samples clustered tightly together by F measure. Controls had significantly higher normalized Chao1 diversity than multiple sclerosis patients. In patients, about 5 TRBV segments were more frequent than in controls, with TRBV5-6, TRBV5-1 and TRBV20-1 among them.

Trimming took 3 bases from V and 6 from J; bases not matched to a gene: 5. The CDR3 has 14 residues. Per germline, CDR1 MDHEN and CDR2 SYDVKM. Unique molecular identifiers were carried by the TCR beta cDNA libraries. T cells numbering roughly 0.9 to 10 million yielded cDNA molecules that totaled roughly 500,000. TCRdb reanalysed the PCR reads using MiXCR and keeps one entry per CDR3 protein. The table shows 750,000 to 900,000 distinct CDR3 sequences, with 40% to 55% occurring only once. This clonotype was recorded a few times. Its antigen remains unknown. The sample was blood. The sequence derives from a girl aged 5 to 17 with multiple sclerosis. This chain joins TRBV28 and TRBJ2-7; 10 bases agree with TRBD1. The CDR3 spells CASSFGTGVAEQYF. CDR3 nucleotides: TGTGCCAGCAGTTTCGGGACAGGGGTCGCCGAGCAGTACTTC.